What follows are 21 T cell receptor beta chains derived from one specimen sequenced in a study of a mutant IDH1 vaccine in newly diagnosed glioma. As for time point: week 5, during vaccination. A 20-mer mutant IDH1 peptide at 300 ug was injected subcutaneously with topical imiquimod. Their antigens remain unidentified. The data were produced by immunoSEQ multiplex PCR, yet TCRdb's version contains in-frame clones alone and is incomplete. Here the sample spans 30,000 to 40,000 clones, about 80% being singletons. This specimen was PBMCs, taken from a glioma patient whose treatment included an IDH1 peptide vaccine. The receptor source for this set is a man aged 25-45 years with glioma.

The chain links TRBV9 to TRBJ2-3; D gene ambiguous. Per the germline V gene, CDR1 is SGDLS and CDR2 is YYNGEE. The CDR3 sequence is 13 residues long. The V end lost 4 bases, the J end lost 0 bases, and 6 bases lay between the germline ends. The CDR3 coding sequence is TGTGCCAGCAGCATCCTTAGCACAGATACGCAGTATTTT. It specifies CASSILSTDTQYF. The variable domain in full, with the rest retrieved from reference TRBV9 and TRBJ2-3, is DSGVTQTPKHLITATGQRVTLRCSPRSGDLSVYWYQQSLDQGLQFLIQYYNGEERAKGNILERFSAQQFPDLHSELNLSSLELGDSALYFCASSILSTDTQYFGPGTRLTVL.

The chain links TRBV7-6 to TRBJ1-5; no firm D call. The CDR3 contains 13 residues. Trimming cost V 0 bases and J 4 bases, with 4 bases left between them. Germline V lookup: CDR1 SGHVS, CDR2 FNYEAQ. This CDR3 reads CASSLARNQPQHF. Written as DNA, the CDR3 is TGTGCCAGCAGCTTAGCGCGGAATCAGCCCCAGCATTTT.

V usage is TRBV5-4 and J usage is TRBJ2-7, with 7 bases matching TRBD2. Trimming at V came to 4 bases and at J to 0 bases, leaving 1 base not matched to a gene. The CDR3 has 13 amino acids. Germline CDR1 is SGHNT and CDR2 is YYREEE (reference sequence). Here the CDR3 reads CASSQRDSYEQYF. The CDR3 nucleotides read TGTGCCAGCAGCCAGCGGGACTCCTACGAGCAGTACTTC.

This CDR3 is CAISESEKGTQETQYF. The DNA for the CDR3 is TGTGCCATCAGTGAGTCAGAAAAAGGGACTCAAGAGACCCAGTACTTC. This chain uses TRBV10-3 with TRBJ2-5; D might be TRBD2 (6 bases). Trimming cost V 0 bases and J 2 bases, with 13 bases left between them. Germline-derived CDR1 and CDR2 are ENHRY and SYGVKD. The CDR3 contains 16 residues.

A remark on this clone: One end of the junction is discordant with germline, which a read error may explain. This sample also contains other DNA sequences that code for the same CDR3. This chain joins TRBV30 and TRBJ1-1; unclear D gene. The CDR3 runs to 13 residues. The germline CDR1 and CDR2 sequences are GTSNPN and SVGIG (reference sequence). CDR3 bases: TGTGCCTGGAGAAACGGGATGAACACTGAGGCTTTCTTT. This sequence encodes CAWRNGMNTEAFF.

The V gene is TRBV5-1, the J gene TRBJ2-5; D is uncertain. CDR3 length: 12 residues. V was shortened by 4 bases and J by 5 bases, with 9 bases between the two germline ends. From germline, CDR1 is SGHRS and CDR2 YFSETQ. The CDR3 DNA is TGCGCCAGCAGCCGCGACTCCGAGACCCAGTACTTC. Translated: CASSRDSETQYF.

The V call is TRBV23-1, the J call TRBJ1-4, with D possibly matching TRBD1 (5 bases). TRBV23-1 is given ORF status, its function remaining uncertain. The CDR3 is made up of 12 amino acids. Deletions cut 6 bases from V and 3 bases from J, with 5 bases between. In nucleotides, the CDR3 is TGCGCCAGCAGACAGGCTAATGAAAAACTGTTTTTT. Translated: CASRQANEKLFF.

The rearrangement links TRBV25-1 to TRBJ1-1; the D gene is possibly TRBD1 (6 bases). CDR1 is MGHDK and CDR2 is SYGVNS in the germline V gene. This CDR3 has 15 residues. Trimming left V 2 bases short and J 3 bases short, with 13 bases between. The CDR3 DNA reads TGTGCCAGCAGTGAAGGGGGCCGGTGGGACACTGAAGCTTTCTTT. Protein product: CASSEGGRWDTEAFF. Drawing the rest from reference TRBV25-1 and TRBJ1-1, the complete variable domain is EADIYQTPRYLVIGTGKKITLECSQTMGHDKMYWYQQDPGMELHLIHYSYGVNSTEKGDLSSESTVSRIRTEHFPLTLESARPSHTSQYLCASSEGGRWDTEAFFGQGTRLTVV.

The CDR3 DNA reads as TGCGCCAGTTATAACGGCGATTGGAACACTGAAGCTTTCTTT. Translated, it gives CASYNGDWNTEAFF. The chain combines TRBV5-1 with TRBJ1-1; D ambiguous. The germline V gene encodes CDR1 SGHRS and CDR2 YFSETQ. V lost 8 bases, J lost 1 base, and 15 bases lay in between. The CDR3 has 14 residues.

This chain connects TRBV29-1 to TRBJ2-7; a possible D gene is TRBD2 (6 bases). From germline, CDR1 is SQVTM and CDR2 ANQGSEA. V lost 6 bases, J lost 3 bases, and 9 bases lay in between. This CDR3 has 11 residues. The CDR3 here is CSVGDFYEQYF. The CDR3 region has the DNA TGCAGCGTGGGGGACTTCTACGAGCAGTACTTC.

This chain connects TRBV19 to TRBJ2-7; no definite D call. Germline V gene data show CDR1 as LNHDA and CDR2 as SQIVND (reference sequence). The V gene lost 0 bases and the J gene lost 2 bases, with 11 bases spanning the gap. The CDR3 covers 15 residues. The CDR3 nucleotides are TGTGCCAGTAGTATAGATCAGAGTCCCCCCTACGAGCAGTACTTC. It codes for CASSIDQSPPYEQYF.

The V and J genes are TRBV15 and TRBJ2-5; D perhaps matches TRBD2 (5 bases). Germline CDR1 reads LNHNV; CDR2 reads YYDKDF (reference sequence). The CDR3 consists of 15 residues. Trimming removed 0 bases at V and 3 bases at J, with 11 bases between. The CDR3 DNA follows: TGTGCCACCAGCAGAGAGGGGTGGCGGGAAGAGACCCAGTACTTC. Protein: CATSREGWREETQYF.

The rearrangement joins TRBV29-1 to TRBJ1-2; 7 positions agree with TRBD1. Germline lookup yields CDR1 SQVTM and CDR2 ANQGSEA. The CDR3 runs to 16 residues. V lost 4 bases, J lost 8 bases, and 19 bases stayed unmatched. In nucleotides, the CDR3 is TGCAGCGTTGGGACCCGGGACAGCCCCGACGATGGGGGCTACACCTTC. This gives the protein CSVGTRDSPDDGGYTF.

This chain connects TRBV9 to TRBJ2-7, with a possible D match to TRBD1 (5 bases). Per germline, CDR1 SGDLS and CDR2 YYNGEE. CDR3 length: 17 residues. The V and J ends lost 5 bases and 1 base respectively, with 22 bases between them. The CDR3 DNA is TGTGCCAGCAGGAATATTTGGTCCAGGGCGCCTTCCTACGAGCAGTACTTC. As protein: CASRNIWSRAPSYEQYF.

The rearrangement links TRBV7-2 to TRBJ2-5; tentatively, D is TRBD2 (6 bases). The CDR3 totals 14 residues. Trimming cost V 5 bases and J 5 bases, with 15 bases left between them. Looked up from germline, CDR1 is SGHTA and CDR2 is FQGNSA. The CDR3 DNA follows: TGTGCCAGCAGCGTCACGTGGGGAGGCGAGACCCAGTACTTC. It encodes CASSVTWGGETQYF.

The chain recombines TRBV4-1 with TRBJ1-5, with unresolved D. The CDR3 has 13 amino acids. The V end lost 3 bases, the J end lost 5 bases, and 8 bases lay between the germline ends. Germline loops: CDR1 MGHRA, CDR2 YSYEKL. CDR3 nucleotides: TGCGCCAGCAGCCAGTACGCTCATCAGCCCCAGCATTTT. Translating it yields CASSQYAHQPQHF.

This clone occurred once. The chain combines TRBV29-1 with TRBJ2-1, with a weak D call TRBD2 (6 bases). V was pared by 3 bases and J by 0 bases, with 15 bases between. The CDR3 loop spans 16 amino acids. Looked up from germline, CDR1 is SQVTM and CDR2 is ANQGSEA. The CDR3 DNA follows: TGCAGCGTTGACCAAGAGCGGGCCCTCTCCTACAATGAGCAGTTCTTC. It specifies CSVDQERALSYNEQFF.

The table lists this clone with a few counts. V gene TRBV2 combines with J gene TRBJ2-3; D is uncertain. The germline V gene has CDR1 SNHLY and CDR2 FYNNEI. This CDR3 spans 13 amino acids. Trimming shortened V by 4 bases and J by 2 bases, and 7 bases separated the two germline ends. CDR3 sequence: CASSGQNTDTQYF. The CDR3 region has the DNA TGTGCCAGCAGTGGGCAGAACACAGATACGCAGTATTTT. Combining the CDR3 with reference TRBV2 and TRBJ2-3 gives the whole variable domain EPEVTQTPSHQVTQMGQEVILRCVPISNHLYFYWYRQILGQKVEFLVSFYNNEISEKSEIFDDQFSVERPDGSNFTLKIRSTKLEDSAMYFCASSGQNTDTQYFGPGTRLTVL.

This clone was seen more than once but under ten times. This rearrangement joins TRBV27 to TRBJ2-7; D might be TRBD1 or TRBD2, each matching 6 bases. The V end lost 5 bases, the J end lost 7 bases, and 21 bases lay between the germline ends. The germline CDR1 and CDR2 sequences are MNHEY and SMNVEV (reference sequence). CDR3 length equals 15 residues. The CDR3: CASSLYAGQPSEQYF. The CDR3 DNA follows: TGTGCCAGCAGTCTTTACGCGGGACAACCTAGTGAGCAGTACTTC.

This sequence joins TRBV10-2 and TRBJ1-1, with TRBD1 matching 7 bases. CDR3 length: 14 amino acids. V shed 3 bases and J 1 base; nucleotides not matched to a gene: 2. Germline values: CDR1 WSHSY, CDR2 SAAADI. The CDR3 reads CASSDAGGNTEAFF. Here the CDR3 DNA reads TGCGCCAGCAGTGATGCAGGGGGGAACACTGAAGCTTTCTTT.

This clone was seen once. The rearrangement joins TRBV19 to TRBJ1-1; no firm D call. Germline CDR1 reads LNHDA; CDR2 reads SQIVND (reference sequence). The CDR3 loop spans 14 amino acids. The V end was cut by 5 bases, the J end by 7 bases, with 17 bases between. The CDR3 nucleotides read TGTGCCAGTAGTCCTATCGGCGTAAGTTTTGAAGCTTTCTTT. This translates into CASSPIGVSFEAFF.